The 20 T cell receptor beta chains below come from one sample, sequenced in a study of T cells in narcolepsy. Profiling relied on immunoSEQ multiplex PCR, and the TCRdb table lists in-frame clones only, not all of them. The sample lists about 30,000 clones, 80% to 85% seen once, with about 0.62% in the top ten. The specimen sequenced was memory (CD45RA-) CD4+ T cells from blood. Source of these receptors: a human donor in good health.

The CDR3: CASSIGDRGEKLFF. CDR3 coding DNA: TGCGCCAGCTCGATCGGGGACAGGGGTGAAAAACTGTTTTTT. The chain joins TRBV5-1 to TRBJ1-4, with 10 bases matching TRBD1. The CDR3 covers 14 residues. Germline V gene lookup returns CDR1 SGHRS and CDR2 YFSETQ. V trimming: 7 bases; J trimming: 7 bases; junction bases outside the gene matches: 7.

The CDR3 DNA sequence: TGTGCCTGGAGTGTCGCGGGGGCGATGAACACTGAAGCTTTCTTT. Its protein is CAWSVAGAMNTEAFF. The V gene is TRBV30, the J gene TRBJ1-1, with D possibly being TRBD1 (6 bases). Germline CDR1 reads GTSNPN; CDR2 reads SVGIG (reference sequence). The CDR3 sequence is 15 residues long. Trimming cost V 0 bases and J 0 bases, with 11 bases left between them.

The chain uses TRBV19 and TRBJ1-1, with D unclear. Germline V gives CDR1 LNHDA, CDR2 SQIVND (reference sequence). Trimming took 5 bases from V and 1 from J, leaving 17 bases between them. This CDR3 contains 16 residues. The CDR3 bases are TGTGCCAGTAGTCCCCGGCATCAAGGAGAGAACACTGAAGCTTTCTTT. Amino acid sequence: CASSPRHQGENTEAFF.

The gene calls are TRBV6-6 and TRBJ1-2, with TRBD1 as a possible D gene (6 bases). V dropped 4 bases and J dropped 8 bases, with 20 bases sitting between them. Looked up from germline, CDR1 is MNHNY and CDR2 is SVGAGI (reference sequence). This CDR3 has 15 amino acids. CDR3: CASSSQRGRERGYTF. The CDR3 nucleotides are TGTGCCAGCAGTTCCCAGCGGGGGCGCGAGAGGGGCTACACCTTC.

The chain employs TRBV7-9 and TRBJ1-6; a possible D gene is TRBD1 (5 bases). Per germline, CDR1 SEHNR and CDR2 FQNEAQ (reference sequence). CDR3 size: 14 residues. V was cut by 0 bases and J by 11 bases, with 11 bases left in between. The CDR3 coding sequence is TGTGCCAGCAGCTTAGCAGGTGGGGGGGCACCCCTCCACTTT. This encodes CASSLAGGGAPLHF.

The chain is built from TRBV7-8 and TRBJ1-5; a possible D gene is TRBD1 (6 bases). V was trimmed by 5 bases and J by 7 bases, leaving 15 bases between them. This CDR3 contains 14 residues. The germline gives CDR1 SGHVS, CDR2 FQNEAQ. CDR3 sequence (DNA): TGTGCCAGCAGCCTGGGAGGGGGATCCCAGCCCCAGCATTTT. Residues: CASSLGGGSQPQHF.

The rearrangement uses TRBV19 and TRBJ2-3, with 7 nucleotides matching TRBD1. This CDR3 region has 16 residues. The germline V gene encodes CDR1 LNHDA and CDR2 SQIVND (reference sequence). The J segment lost 1 base and the V segment lost 4 bases, leaving 8 bases of the junction unmatched. For the CDR3, the DNA is TGTGCCAGTAGTACCGGGACAGCCTTTGGCACAGATACGCAGTATTTT. Translated: CASSTGTAFGTDTQYF.

This CDR3 is CASSLGGGATDTQYF. For the CDR3, the DNA is TGTGCCAGCAGTTTAGGTGGCGGAGCAACAGATACGCAGTATTTT. The V and J genes are TRBV28 and TRBJ2-3; D gene unclear. Germline V lookup: CDR1 MDHEN, CDR2 SYDVKM. V was clipped by 2 bases and J by 3 bases, with 12 bases between them. This CDR3 comprises 15 residues.

This chain joins TRBV19 and TRBJ2-1; 16 nucleotides match TRBD2. Per germline, CDR1 LNHDA and CDR2 SQIVND (reference sequence). This CDR3 is built from 19 residues. Trimming at V came to 3 bases and at J to 0 bases, leaving 5 bases not matched to a gene. The CDR3 nucleotides are TGTGCCAGTAGTATCACCGGGACTAGCGGGGGGGCCTCCTACAATGAGCAGTTCTTC. This gives the protein CASSITGTSGGASYNEQFF.

CDR3 region: CASSSGGGSTDTQYF. The CDR3 nucleotides are TGTGCCAGCAGCTCCGGGGGGGGTAGCACAGATACGCAGTATTTT. The rearrangement joins TRBV11-3 to TRBJ2-3, with TRBD2 identical over 8 bases. This CDR3 region has 15 residues. Looked up from germline, CDR1 is SGHNT and CDR2 is YENEEA. V shed 4 bases, J shed 0 bases, and the junction held 3 bases outside the gene matches.

J is TRBJ1-1 and V is TRBV7-2; the D gene is possibly TRBD1 (5 bases). Germline loops: CDR1 SGHTA, CDR2 FQGNSA. V shed 4 bases and J shed 4 bases, with 13 bases lying between them. CDR3 length equals 14 residues. The DNA of the CDR3 is TGTGCCAGCAGCTATCAGGGCGGGGGCACTGAAGCTTTCTTT. It specifies CASSYQGGGTEAFF.

Notes on this clone: Mismatch with germline at one junction end may stem from a read error. The same CDR3 arises from other DNA sequences in this sample as well. The rearrangement uses TRBV19 and TRBJ1-6; 8 nucleotides align to TRBD1. CDR3 size: 13 residues. Germline values: CDR1 LNHDA, CDR2 SQIVND (reference sequence). The DNA for the CDR3 is TGCGCCAGTTCGACAGGGGATAATTCACCCCTCCACTTT. As protein: CASSTGDNSPLHF.

The chain carries TRBV9 and TRBJ2-7, with D possibly being TRBD2 (7 bases). Germline V gene lookup returns CDR1 SGDLS and CDR2 YYNGEE. V shed 7 bases and J shed 1 base, with 21 bases lying between them. The length of the CDR3 is 16 residues. CDR3 nucleotides: TGTGCCAGCGCCCGGGGCGGGGGCATACTATCCTACGAGCAGTACTTC. It is translated as CASARGGGILSYEQYF.

The chain has TRBV30 and TRBJ1-2, with D unclear. From germline, CDR1 is GTSNPN and CDR2 SVGIG (reference sequence). The CDR3 totals 11 residues. V lost 0 bases, J lost 7 bases, and 6 bases lay in between. The CDR3 sequence is CAWSVRVGYTF. CDR3 DNA: TGTGCCTGGAGTGTACGGGTTGGCTACACCTTC. The entire variable domain, with the rest obtained from reference TRBV30 and TRBJ1-2, is as follows: SQTIHQWPATLVQPVGSPLSLECTVEGTSNPNLYWYRQAAGRGLQLLFYSVGIGQISSEVPQNLSASRPQDRQFILSSKKLLLSDSGFYLCAWSVRVGYTFGSGTRLTVV.

The table lists this clone with a few counts. This rearrangement joins TRBV2 to TRBJ2-3, with D perhaps TRBD2 (5 bases). CDR1 is SNHLY and CDR2 is FYNNEI in the germline V gene. The CDR3 sequence is 13 residues long. V lost 3 bases and J lost 2, with 6 bases in between. In nucleotides, the CDR3 is TGTGCCAGCAGTGAGGACTCCACAGATACGCAGTATTTT. Translation gives CASSEDSTDTQYF.

The V gene is TRBV6-5, the J gene TRBJ2-7; TRBD2 might be the D (5 bases). V lost 2 bases and J 1 base, leaving 9 bases between the germline ends. Germline CDR1 is MNHEY and CDR2 is SVGAGI. This CDR3 region has 14 residues. The CDR3: CASSYREHSYEQYF. The DNA for the CDR3 is TGTGCCAGCAGTTACCGGGAACATTCCTACGAGCAGTACTTC.

Turning to this clone: Other DNA sequences in the same sample also yield this CDR3. This sequence joins TRBV10-1 and TRBJ2-5; TRBD2 agrees at 10 bases. Germline CDR1 WNHNN, CDR2 SYGVQD (reference sequence). CDR3 length: 16 residues. V lost 4 bases to trimming and J lost 1 base; unmatched junction nucleotides: 6. Here the CDR3 reads CASSGASGGLQETQYF. For the CDR3, the DNA is TGCGCCAGCAGTGGGGCTAGCGGGGGACTCCAAGAGACCCAGTACTTC.

This clone has a handful of counts. The CDR3 loop reads CASSFGQRGQFF. CDR3 nucleotide sequence: TGTGCCAGCAGCTTCGGACAGCGAGGGCAGTTCTTC. The rearrangement uses TRBV5-6 and TRBJ2-1; tentative D call: TRBD1 (6 bases). Trimming removed 2 bases from V and 12 bases from J, with 12 bases in between. The germline gives CDR1 SGHDT, CDR2 YYEEEE. The CDR3 contains 12 residues.

This chain connects TRBV30 to TRBJ2-5; possibly TRBD2 for D (6 bases). The V and J ends lost 7 bases and 11 bases respectively, with 17 bases between them. The CDR3 totals 11 residues. Germline loops: CDR1 GTSNPN, CDR2 SVGIG (reference sequence). Written as DNA, the CDR3 is TGTGCCTCCTCCACGGGAGCCGGGCAGTACTTC. Translating it yields CASSTGAGQYF. Complete variable domain (other parts from reference TRBV30 and TRBJ2-5): SQTIHQWPATLVQPVGSPLSLECTVEGTSNPNLYWYRQAAGRGLQLLFYSVGIGQISSEVPQNLSASRPQDRQFILSSKKLLLSDSGFYLCASSTGAGQYFGPGTRLLVL.

This rearrangement joins TRBV29-1 to TRBJ1-4; D is unclear. This CDR3 comprises 13 residues. Germline V gene lookup returns CDR1 SQVTM and CDR2 ANQGSEA. Between the trimmed V and J ends, which lost 6 bases and 0 bases, there was a span of 8 bases. The CDR3 coding sequence is TGCAGCGTACGGACTGCAACTAATGAAAAACTGTTTTTT. It specifies CSVRTATNEKLFF.